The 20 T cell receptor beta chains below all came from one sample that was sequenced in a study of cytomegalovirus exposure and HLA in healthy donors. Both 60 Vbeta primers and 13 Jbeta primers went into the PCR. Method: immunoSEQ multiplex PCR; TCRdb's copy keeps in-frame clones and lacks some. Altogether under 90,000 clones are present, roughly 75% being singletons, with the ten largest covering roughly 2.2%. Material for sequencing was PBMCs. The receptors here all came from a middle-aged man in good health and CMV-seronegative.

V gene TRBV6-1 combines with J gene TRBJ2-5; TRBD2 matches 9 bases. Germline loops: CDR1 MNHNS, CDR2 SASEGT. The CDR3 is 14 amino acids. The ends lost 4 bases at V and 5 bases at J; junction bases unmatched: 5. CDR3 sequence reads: CASSVIAGAETQYF. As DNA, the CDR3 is TGTGCCAGCAGTGTGATAGCGGGAGCGGAGACCCAGTACTTC.

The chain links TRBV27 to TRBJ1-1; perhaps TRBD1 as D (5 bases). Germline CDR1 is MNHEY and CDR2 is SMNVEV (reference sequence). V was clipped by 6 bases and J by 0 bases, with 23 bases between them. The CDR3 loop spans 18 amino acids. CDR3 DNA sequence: TGTGCCAGCAGACCTCCCCCTTGGAGGGGACGTATGAACACTGAAGCTTTCTTT. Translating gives CASRPPPWRGRMNTEAFF.

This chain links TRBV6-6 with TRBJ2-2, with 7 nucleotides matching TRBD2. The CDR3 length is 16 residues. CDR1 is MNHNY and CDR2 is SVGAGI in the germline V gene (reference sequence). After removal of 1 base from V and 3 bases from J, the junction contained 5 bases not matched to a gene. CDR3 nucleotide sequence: TGTGCCAGCAGTTACTATAAGGGGAGGGACACCGGGGAGCTGTTTTTT. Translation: CASSYYKGRDTGELFF.

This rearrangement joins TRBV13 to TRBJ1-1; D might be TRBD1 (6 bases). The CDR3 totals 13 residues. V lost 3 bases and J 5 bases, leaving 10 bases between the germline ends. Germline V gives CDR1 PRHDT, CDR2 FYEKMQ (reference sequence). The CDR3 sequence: CASSLGGPTEAFF. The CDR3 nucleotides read TGTGCCAGCAGCTTGGGGGGGCCGACTGAAGCTTTCTTT.

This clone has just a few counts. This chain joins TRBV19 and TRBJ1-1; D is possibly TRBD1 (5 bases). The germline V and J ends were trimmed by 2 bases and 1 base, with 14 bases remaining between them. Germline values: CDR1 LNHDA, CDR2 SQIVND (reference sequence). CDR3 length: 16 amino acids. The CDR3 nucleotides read TGTGCCAGTAGTATACCCCGGGGACTGTCGAACACTGAAGCTTTCTTT. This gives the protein CASSIPRGLSNTEAFF.

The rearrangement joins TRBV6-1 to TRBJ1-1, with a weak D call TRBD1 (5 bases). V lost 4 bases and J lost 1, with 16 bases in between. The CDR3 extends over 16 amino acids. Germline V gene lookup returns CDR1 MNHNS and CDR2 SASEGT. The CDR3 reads CASSATALQKNTEAFF. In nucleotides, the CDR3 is TGTGCCAGCAGTGCGACAGCGTTACAAAAGAACACTGAAGCTTTCTTT.

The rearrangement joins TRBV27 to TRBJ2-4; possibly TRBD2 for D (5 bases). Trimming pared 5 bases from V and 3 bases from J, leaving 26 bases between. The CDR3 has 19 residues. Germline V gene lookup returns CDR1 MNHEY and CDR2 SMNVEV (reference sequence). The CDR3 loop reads CASSPFMWATGSHKNIQYF. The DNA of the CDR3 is TGTGCCAGCAGTCCCTTTATGTGGGCCACGGGAAGCCACAAAAACATTCAGTACTTC.

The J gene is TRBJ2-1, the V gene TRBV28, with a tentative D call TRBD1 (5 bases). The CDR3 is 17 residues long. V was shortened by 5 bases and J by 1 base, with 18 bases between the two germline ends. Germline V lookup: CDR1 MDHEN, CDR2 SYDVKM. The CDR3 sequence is CASSPPRAITSYNEQFF. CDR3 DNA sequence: TGTGCCAGCAGTCCACCCAGGGCGATAACATCCTACAATGAGCAGTTCTTC.

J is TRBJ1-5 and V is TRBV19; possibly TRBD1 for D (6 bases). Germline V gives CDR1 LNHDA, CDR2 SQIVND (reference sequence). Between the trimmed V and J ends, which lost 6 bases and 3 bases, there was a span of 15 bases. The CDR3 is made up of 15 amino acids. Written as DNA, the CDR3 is TGTGCCAGTAGCCCAAGACAGGTCTACAATCAGCCCCAGCATTTT. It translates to CASSPRQVYNQPQHF.

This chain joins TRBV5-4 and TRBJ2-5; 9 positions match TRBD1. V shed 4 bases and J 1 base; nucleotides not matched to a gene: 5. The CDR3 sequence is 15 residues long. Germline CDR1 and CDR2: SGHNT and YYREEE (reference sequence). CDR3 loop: CASSRLGQGQETQYF. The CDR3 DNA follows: TGTGCCAGCAGCCGCCTGGGACAGGGCCAAGAGACCCAGTACTTC.

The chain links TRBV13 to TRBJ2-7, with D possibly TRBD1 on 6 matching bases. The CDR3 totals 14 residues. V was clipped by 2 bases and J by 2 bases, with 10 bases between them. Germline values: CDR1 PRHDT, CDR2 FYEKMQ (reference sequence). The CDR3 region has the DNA TGTGCCAGCAGCTTAACAGGGAGCACCTACGAGCAGTACTTC. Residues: CASSLTGSTYEQYF.

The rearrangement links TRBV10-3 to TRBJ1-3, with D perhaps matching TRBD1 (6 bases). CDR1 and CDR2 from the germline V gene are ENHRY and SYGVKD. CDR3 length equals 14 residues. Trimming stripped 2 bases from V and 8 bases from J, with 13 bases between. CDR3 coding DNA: TGTGCCATCAGTGAGGGAACAGGGTCGCACACCATATATTTT. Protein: CAISEGTGSHTIYF.

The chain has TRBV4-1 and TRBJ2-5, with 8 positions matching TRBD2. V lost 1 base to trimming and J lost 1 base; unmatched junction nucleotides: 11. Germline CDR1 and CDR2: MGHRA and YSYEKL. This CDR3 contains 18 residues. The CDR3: CASSQVESGGPVQETQYF. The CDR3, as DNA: TGCGCCAGCAGCCAAGTCGAAAGCGGGGGCCCCGTCCAAGAGACCCAGTACTTC.

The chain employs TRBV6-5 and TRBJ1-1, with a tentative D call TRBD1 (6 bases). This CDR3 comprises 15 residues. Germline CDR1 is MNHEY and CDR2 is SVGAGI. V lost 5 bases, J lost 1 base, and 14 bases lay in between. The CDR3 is CASSPTGSSNTEAFF. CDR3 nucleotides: TGTGCCAGCAGTCCCACAGGGAGCTCGAACACTGAAGCTTTCTTT.

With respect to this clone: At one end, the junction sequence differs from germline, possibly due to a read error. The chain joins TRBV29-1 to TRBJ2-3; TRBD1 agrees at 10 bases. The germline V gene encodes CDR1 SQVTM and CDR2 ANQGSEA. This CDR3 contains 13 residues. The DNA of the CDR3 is TGCAGCGCTGAAGGGACAGGGGAATTTACGCAGTATTTT. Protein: CSAEGTGEFTQYF.

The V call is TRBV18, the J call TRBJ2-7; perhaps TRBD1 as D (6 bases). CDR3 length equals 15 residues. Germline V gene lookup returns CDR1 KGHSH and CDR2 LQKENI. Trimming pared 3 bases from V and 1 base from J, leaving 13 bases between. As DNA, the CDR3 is TGTGCCAGCTCACCGACCGGGACACAGTCCTACGAGCAGTACTTC. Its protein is CASSPTGTQSYEQYF. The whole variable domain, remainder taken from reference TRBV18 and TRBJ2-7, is NAGVMQNPRHLVRRRGQEARLRCSPMKGHSHVYWYRQLPEEGLKFMVYLQKENIIDESGMPKERFSAEFPKEGPSILRIQQVVRGDSAAYFCASSPTGTQSYEQYFGPGTRLTVT.

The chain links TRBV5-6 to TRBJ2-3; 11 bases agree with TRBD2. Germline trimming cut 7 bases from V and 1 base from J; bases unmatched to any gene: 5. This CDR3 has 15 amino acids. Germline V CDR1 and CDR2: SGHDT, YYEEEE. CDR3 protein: CASGLLAGGTDTQYF. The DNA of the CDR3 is TGTGCCAGCGGATTACTAGCGGGGGGCACAGATACGCAGTATTTT.

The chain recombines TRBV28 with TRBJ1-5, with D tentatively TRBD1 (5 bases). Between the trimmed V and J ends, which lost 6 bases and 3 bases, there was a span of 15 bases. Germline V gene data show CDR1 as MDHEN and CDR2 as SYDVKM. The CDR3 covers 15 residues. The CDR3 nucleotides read TGTGCCAGCAGCCCAACGAAGGGGTTCAATCAGCCCCAGCATTTT. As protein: CASSPTKGFNQPQHF.

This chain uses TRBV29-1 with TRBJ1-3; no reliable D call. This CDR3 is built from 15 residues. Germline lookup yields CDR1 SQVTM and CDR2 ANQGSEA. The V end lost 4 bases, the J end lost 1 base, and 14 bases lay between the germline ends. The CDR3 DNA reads TGCAGCGTTGCTCTAGGAGAGGGTTCTGGAAACACCATATATTTT. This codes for CSVALGEGSGNTIYF.

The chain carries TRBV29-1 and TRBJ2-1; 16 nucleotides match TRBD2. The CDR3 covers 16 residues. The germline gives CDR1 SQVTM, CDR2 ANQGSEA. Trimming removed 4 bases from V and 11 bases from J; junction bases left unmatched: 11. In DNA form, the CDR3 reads TGCAGCGTTGGGTTTTCGGGGGGACTAGCGGGAGGGAAGCAGTTCTTC. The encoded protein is CSVGFSGGLAGGKQFF.